These T cell receptor beta chains were read from a single sample in a study of beta chain features in type 1 diabetes. Repertoires were generated with immunoSEQ multiplex PCR, while TCRdb's copy carries only in-frame clones and drops some. The data contain about 160,000 clones, less than 9.5% of them singletons. The sequenced sample consisted of central memory CD4+ T cells from blood. These receptors were collected from a woman between 35 and 50 years old with type 1 diabetes. The CDR3 runs from the conserved cysteine through the conserved F or W. The D gene is left open where the match is weak. Clone size appears in some rows only: once, few, many, or a class for an expanded clone.

>TRBV4-3|TRBJ2-5|-|few
TGCGCCAGCAGCCAAGAAATAGCGGCAGTAGAGACCCAGTACTTC
CASSQEIAAVETQYF
>TRBV5-1|TRBJ2-2|-|many
TGCGCCAGCAAGACCCAGGGGAACACCGGGGAGCTGTTTTTT
CASKTQGNTGELFF
>TRBV30|TRBJ1-2|-|few
TGTGCCCGGGACACCCTCTATGGCTACACCTTC
CARDTLYGYTF
>TRBV5-1|TRBJ2-5|-|few
TGCGCCAGCAGCCCCGACAGACCGGTTCAAGAGACCCAGTACTTC
CASSPDRPVQETQYF
>TRBV7-2|TRBJ2-5|TRBD1|-
TGTGCCAGCAGCCTACAGGGGGGAAAAGAGACCCAGTACTTC
CASSLQGGKETQYF
>TRBV5-8|TRBJ2-1|-|-
TGTGCCAGCAGCTTGACGGAGGGCCTAATTAATGAGCAGTTCTTC
CASSLTEGLINEQFF
>TRBV4-2|TRBJ1-6|-|-
TGTGCCAGCAGCCCCCCGACTGGACAAAATTCACCCCTCCACTTT
CASSPPTGQNSPLHF
>TRBV7-6|TRBJ1-6|-|-
TGTGCCAGCAGCTTACGGTCGAATAATTCACCCCTCCACTTT
CASSLRSNNSPLHF
>TRBV19|TRBJ1-1|-|-
TGTGCCAGTGCACCCTTCGGGAACACTGAAGCTTTCTTT
CASAPFGNTEAFF
>TRBV11-2|TRBJ2-1|TRBD1|many
TGTGCCAGCAGGGGACAGGGCCTCTCCTACAATGAGCAGTTCTTC
CASRGQGLSYNEQFF
>TRBV6-6|TRBJ2-5|TRBD2|-
TGTGCCAGCAGTTGGGGGGGGATTGAGACCCAGTACTTC
CASSWGGIETQYF
>TRBV7-7|TRBJ2-7|-|-
TGTGCCAGCAGCCCCCTGGCCTCATACGATAAGGAGCAGTACTTC
CASSPLASYDKEQYF
>TRBV5-4|TRBJ2-5|-|few
TGTGCCAGCAGCACAACAAGGAGAGAGACCCAGTACTTC
CASSTTRRETQYF
>TRBV28|TRBJ2-1|TRBD2|many
TGTGCCAGCAGTTTCGCGGGAGGGCAGGTCAATGAGCAGTTCTTC
CASSFAGGQVNEQFF
>TRBV2|TRBJ2-5|TRBD1|-
TGTGCCAGCCGAGACAGGGGGTCTTCAGAGACCCAGTACTTC
CASRDRGSSETQYF
>TRBV6-5|TRBJ1-6|-|-
TGTGCCAGCACCACCCTCATAAGGGGGTCACCCCTCCACTTT
CASTTLIRGSPLHF
>TRBV28|TRBJ1-2|-|few
TGTGCCAGCAGTTTAAACCCAGGCCAGCGGGGCTACACCTTC
CASSLNPGQRGYTF
>TRBV4-2|TRBJ1-1|-|few
TGTGCCAGCAGCCAGACAGGGAACACTGAAGCTTTCTTT
CASSQTGNTEAFF
>TRBV27|TRBJ1-4|-|few
TGTGCCAGCAGGCGAGGGGGTATTAATGAAAAACTGTTTTTT
CASRRGGINEKLFF
>TRBV5-1|TRBJ2-3|-|-
TGCGCCAGCAGCCCCGACTCCGGAGAGAGTGGCACGCAGTATTTT
CASSPDSGESGTQYF
>TRBV7-3|TRBJ2-2|-|-
TGTGCCAGCAGCTTTTTGAGTTCCGGGGAGCTGTTTTTT
CASSFLSSGELFF
>TRBV20-1|TRBJ1-1|-|few
TGCAGTGCTAAGGGAGTCGAAGCTTTCTTT
CSAKGVEAFF
>TRBV2|TRBJ1-6|-|few
TGTGCCAGCAGGATACGGGGGGACACGAATTCACCCCTCCACTTT
CASRIRGDTNSPLHF
>TRBV11-3|TRBJ2-7|TRBD1|few
TGTGCCAGCAGCTTAACGCAGGGGGCCCCCGAGCAGTACTTC
CASSLTQGAPEQYF
>TRBV7-3|TRBJ2-7|TRBD2|-
TGTGCCAGCAGCTCGGTTCCGGGAGGCGAGCAGTACTTC
CASSSVPGGEQYF
>TRBV28|TRBJ2-3|-|many
TGTGCCAGCAGTTTAGCGACATCCCGCACAGATACGCAGTATTTT
CASSLATSRTDTQYF
>TRBV2|TRBJ2-7|-|few
TGTGCCAGCAGCGTCCTCTCCTACGAGCAGTACTTC
CASSVLSYEQYF
>TRBV29-1|TRBJ1-1|TRBD1|few
TGCAGCGTCGGCGGGACAGTCACTGAAGCTTTCTTT
CSVGGTVTEAFF
>TRBV7-3|TRBJ2-2|TRBD2|-
TGTGCCAGCAGTCGGACTAGCGGGGCGAACACCGGGGAGCTGTTTTTT
CASSRTSGANTGELFF
>TRBV27|TRBJ2-5|TRBD1|few
TGTGCCAGCAGTCCGGGGACAGTCCAAGAGACCCAGTACTTC
CASSPGTVQETQYF
>TRBV28|TRBJ1-1|-|few
TGTGCCAGCAGGGCATGGTCGAACACTGAAGCTTTCTTT
CASRAWSNTEAFF
>TRBV9|TRBJ2-2|-|-
TGTGCCAGCAGCGTAGCGAGCGAAACCGGGGAGCTGTTTTTT
CASSVASETGELFF
>TRBV7-3|TRBJ2-3|-|-
TGTGCCAGCAGCTTCTCTGGGGCGTGGGATACGCAGTATTTT
CASSFSGAWDTQYF
>TRBV9|TRBJ1-2|-|-
TGTGCCAGCAGCGTAGAACCTCTCAGAGGCTACACCTTC
CASSVEPLRGYTF
>TRBV18|TRBJ2-4|-|few
TGTGCCAGCTCACCTGAGCAGGGGAGCATTCAGTACTTC
CASSPEQGSIQYF
>TRBV5-1|TRBJ1-1|-|few
TGCGCCAGCAGTACCGGGACAAAGAACACTGAAGCTTTCTTT
CASSTGTKNTEAFF
>TRBV9|TRBJ1-1|TRBD1|few
TGTGCCAGCAGCGCAGACAGGGCGAGGTTATCAGGGGTGACTGAAGCTTTCTTT
CASSADRARLSGVTEAFF
>TRBV5-1|TRBJ1-5|-|few
TGCGCCAGCAGCCAAGACCCCGCAACAGGCAGCAATCAGCCCCAGCATTTT
CASSQDPATGSNQPQHF
>TRBV7-8|TRBJ2-5|-|-
TGTGCCAGCAGCTTAGCTCGATCCGGGGGGACCCAGTACTTC
CASSLARSGGTQYF
>TRBV5-5|TRBJ1-1|-|-
TGTGCCAGCAGCCCTCGGGTAGGACAGCGGAACACTGAAGCTTTCTTT
CASSPRVGQRNTEAFF
>TRBV29-1|TRBJ2-3|-|-
TGCAGCGCTCCGGGTGGGGGGAGCACAGATACGCAGTATTTT
CSAPGGGSTDTQYF
>TRBV14|TRBJ2-7|TRBD1|-
TGTGCCAGCAGCCCGGACAGGGGAGAGCAGTACTTC
CASSPDRGEQYF
>TRBV2|TRBJ1-1|-|few
TGTGCCAGCAGTGAGCAGGGCGGTAACACTGAAGCTTTCTTT
CASSEQGGNTEAFF
>TRBV7-2|TRBJ2-5|-|few
TGTGCCAGCAGCTTAGCGGGCGGGAAAGGGAGGGAGACCCAGTACTTC
CASSLAGGKGRETQYF
>TRBV5-1|TRBJ2-5|-|-
TGTGCCAGCAGCCCGGCGGACAGCGAAGAGACCCAGTACTTC
CASSPADSEETQYF
>TRBV4-1|TRBJ2-6|TRBD1|-
TGCGCCAGCAGCCCCCTCAGGTCGGGACAGGCAAACTCTGGGGCCAACGTCCTGACTTTC
CASSPLRSGQANSGANVLTF
>TRBV28|TRBJ2-1|-|-
TGTGCCAGCAGCCTGACACGGGCCGGAGAGGGTGAGCAGTTCTTC
CASSLTRAGEGEQFF
>TRBV28|TRBJ2-1|-|-
TGTGCCAGCAGTTTTAGAGATCCCTACAATGAGCAGTTCTTC
CASSFRDPYNEQFF